This T cell receptor (beta chain) was recovered during a study of CD8+ T cells in alopecia areata. Looking at the study overall: A regimen of oral tofacitinib, 5 to 10 mg twice daily, was given to treated patients. Severity scores in treated patients reflected the percentage of scalp affected.

Treatment: oral pan-JAK inhibitor, 5-10 mg twice daily. Trimming took 2 bases from V and 11 from J; bases not matched to a gene: 9. This CDR3 has 13 amino acids. The germline gives CDR1 GTSNPN, CDR2 SVGIG (reference sequence). As the sequencing template, cDNA was produced by extracting RNA and reverse transcribing it. The assay was immunoSEQ multiplex PCR, and TCRdb's table has in-frame clones only and misses some. Here the sample spans around 270,000 clones, roughly 50% being singletons. V is TRBV30 and J is TRBJ1-2, with 9 bases lining up with TRBD1. This TCR was recovered from a human donor with alopecia areata. The specimen was CD4+ T cells sorted from blood, collected at week 24, from a patient treated with tofacitinib. The CDR3 nucleotides are TGTGCCTGGAGTCTGTCGGACAGGGGCCCTTACACCTTC. Its protein is CAWSLSDRGPYTF.